Below, 4 T cell receptor beta chains from the same sample are listed, as sequenced in a study of read filtering for tumor transcriptome and immune sequencing. From 350 to 500 ng of RNA, a library with molecular barcoded alpha/delta and beta/gamma adaptors was made. TCRdb ran MiXCR on the reads and lists one entry per CDR3 protein. The repertoire holds 37,000 or so distinct CDR3 sequences, with roughly an eighth as singletons. The specimen was a population of CD138-negative cells sorted from bone marrow. These TCRs come from a donor aged 40 or older with multiple myeloma.

This clonotype has a handful of counts. A much larger clonotype is one base distant, so this may be a read error. The chain couples TRBV20-1 to TRBJ1-1, with D possibly TRBD1 on 5 matching bases. CDR1 and CDR2 (germline): DFQATT, SNEGSKA (reference sequence). Between the trimmed V and J ends, which lost 5 bases and 4 bases, there was a span of 17 bases. The CDR3 is 14 amino acids. In DNA, the CDR3 is TGCAGTGCTTCGTCAGGGCTCATGAGCACTGAAGCTTTCTTT. Translating it yields CSASSGLMSTEAFF.

This clonotype was seen many times. The rearrangement links TRBV6-2 or TRBV6-3 to TRBJ2-7; 8 bases are shared with TRBD1. This CDR3 is 17 amino acids long. Germline V CDR1 and CDR2: MNHEY, SVGEGT. Trimming removed 6 bases from V and 0 bases from J; junction bases left unmatched: 13. DNA of the CDR3: TGTGCCAGCAGCGACGAGGGATGGGGACAGGACTCCTACGAGCAGTACTTC. Protein: CASSDEGWGQDSYEQYF.

This clonotype was found many times. The chain uses TRBV6-2 or TRBV6-3 and TRBJ2-1, with TRBD2 matching over 7 bases. Germline loops: CDR1 MNHEY, CDR2 SVGEGT. V lost 0 bases to trimming and J lost 0 bases; unmatched junction nucleotides: 8. The CDR3 covers 18 residues. The CDR3 nucleotides read TGTGCCAGCAGTTACTCGATCAGGACTAGGGCCTCCTACAATGAGCAGTTCTTC. Translating gives CASSYSIRTRASYNEQFF.

In its sample, this clonotype was seen many times. V usage is TRBV6-6 and J usage is TRBJ2-7; 9 positions agree with TRBD1. The ends lost 2 bases at V and 5 bases at J; junction bases unmatched: 1. Germline loops: CDR1 MNHNY, CDR2 SVGAGI (reference sequence). The CDR3 extends over 13 amino acids. The DNA for the CDR3 is TGTGCCAGCAGTTACCGGGACAGGGACGAGCAGTACTTC. Its translation is CASSYRDRDEQYF.